This note documents a single TCR beta chain sequence. Its antigen is not known. CDR1 MNHNY and CDR2 SVGAGI come from the germline V gene (reference sequence). Trimming pared 5 bases from V and 4 bases from J, leaving 20 bases between. The CDR3 has 16 residues. They ran version v3.0 of the immunoSEQ assay at survey level. Assay: immunoSEQ multiplex PCR; the TCRdb copy retains only in-frame clones and omits some. Here the sample spans tens of thousands of clones, approximately 80% being singletons. The sample comes from a study of long-term antiretroviral therapy in people with HIV. Study at large: The 2015 immediate-ART recommendation came about a decade after the earliest samples.

Study-wide points: All time points showed a repertoire dominated by clones expanded before ART. Diversity measured after ART increased yet remained under transplant donor controls. Repertoires with HIV possessed tighter CDR3 length spans than those of controls.

The chain links TRBV6-6 to TRBJ1-2; TRBD1 might be the D (6 bases). The sample consisted of unsorted PBMCs, taken 0.5 years after starting antiretroviral therapy. The receptor was isolated from a man between 18 and 29 years old with HIV. CDR3 nucleotides: TGTGCCAGCAGTCACTTGACAGGAGGGACCATCTATGGCTACACCTTC. Residues: CASSHLTGGTIYGYTF.